This entry lists 18 T cell receptor beta chains sequenced from one sample in a study of T cell responses to AZD1222 COVID-19 vaccine. Data came from immunoSEQ multiplex PCR; TCRdb stores just in-frame clones and leaves some out. The sample has around 44,000 clones, approximately 86% seen once; the top ten hold around 7%. The input for sequencing was peripheral blood, taken 28 days after the second AZD1222 dose. The receptors derive from an adult who received the AZD1222 COVID-19 vaccine.

The chain is built from TRBV27 and TRBJ2-4; 7 bases fit TRBD2. V shed 6 bases and J 8 bases; nucleotides not matched to a gene: 13. This CDR3 is 15 amino acids long. The germline gives CDR1 MNHEY, CDR2 SMNVEV (reference sequence). The CDR3 DNA reads TGTGCCAGCAGGCCTGGGGGTAACGGGAGGTACATTCAGTACTTC. Translated, it gives CASRPGGNGRYIQYF.

V is TRBV7-3 and J is TRBJ2-1; 9 bases align to TRBD2. Germline V gene lookup returns CDR1 SGHTA and CDR2 FQGTGA. V was pared by 6 bases and J by 9 bases, with 12 bases of the junction left unmatched. The CDR3 consists of 15 residues. As DNA, the CDR3 is TGTGCCAGCAGAGAAACCGCGACTAGCGGCGGTGAGCAGTTCTTC. It is translated as CASRETATSGGEQFF.

The gene calls are TRBV6-5 and TRBJ1-6, with a weak D call TRBD1 (6 bases). CDR3 length equals 15 residues. Trimming cost V 6 bases and J 6 bases, with 15 bases left between them. Germline CDR1 reads MNHEY; CDR2 reads SVGAGI. In DNA, the CDR3 is TGTGCCAGCAGGCACGAGGGGGGTTTTAATTCACCCCTCCACTTT. Its translation: CASRHEGGFNSPLHF.

CDR3 sequence reads: CASSFGTGLSNYGYTF. The CDR3 DNA is TGTGCCAGCAGCTTCGGGACAGGCCTTTCTAACTATGGCTACACCTTC. The rearrangement uses TRBV5-5 and TRBJ1-2, with 8 bases fitting TRBD1. This CDR3 contains 16 residues. CDR1 and CDR2 from the germline V gene are SGHKS and YYEKEE (reference sequence). The V and J ends lost 2 bases and 0 bases, in that order; junction bases with no gene match: 6.

The rearrangement joins TRBV28 to TRBJ2-7, with 8 bases lining up with TRBD1. The CDR3 extends over 14 amino acids. Germline assignment: CDR1 MDHEN and CDR2 SYDVKM. V trimming: 10 bases; J trimming: 4 bases; junction bases outside the gene matches: 12. The CDR3 sequence is CAIQQGVLGYEQYF. The CDR3 region has the DNA TGTGCCATCCAACAGGGGGTACTTGGGTACGAGCAGTACTTC.

This chain uses TRBV28 with TRBJ2-3, with TRBD1 matching 10 bases. Unmatched junction bases numbered 6, after V lost 4 bases and J lost 2 bases. Germline V gene lookup returns CDR1 MDHEN and CDR2 SYDVKM. This CDR3 region has 16 residues. The CDR3 bases are TGTGCCAGCAGTTCCTCCGGGACAGGGGACACAGATACGCAGTATTTT. Translation gives CASSSSGTGDTDTQYF.

V is TRBV4-1 and J is TRBJ2-1, with a possible D match to TRBD1 (5 bases). CDR1 is MGHRA, CDR2 YSYEKL, per germline. This CDR3 contains 16 residues. The V end was cut by 1 base, the J end by 0 bases, with 10 bases between. The CDR3 protein is CASSQGQGNSYNEQFF. The DNA of the CDR3 is TGCGCCAGCAGCCAAGGTCAGGGTAACTCCTACAATGAGCAGTTCTTC.

This CDR3 reads CASSTRQGPLAKNIQYF. The CDR3 nucleotides are TGTGCCAGCAGCACGAGACAGGGGCCCTTAGCCAAAAACATTCAGTACTTC. J is TRBJ2-4 and V is TRBV21-1; TRBD1, the D gene given by the table, was not confirmed from the DNA. TRBV21-1 is assigned pseudogene status. This CDR3 has 17 residues.

The rearrangement links TRBV3-1 (or the pseudogene TRBV3-2) to TRBJ2-7; D not resolved. CDR1 and CDR2 from the germline V gene are LGHDT and YNNKEL (reference sequence). This CDR3 has 13 residues. V lost 0 bases, J lost 3 bases, and 6 bases lay in between. CDR3 residues: CASSQEGVYEQYF. CDR3 DNA sequence: TGTGCCAGCAGCCAAGAAGGTGTCTACGAGCAGTACTTC.

The chain is built from TRBV7-9 and TRBJ1-5; 10 bases fit TRBD1. CDR3 size: 15 residues. Germline V gene data show CDR1 as SEHNR and CDR2 as FQNEAQ (reference sequence). Germline trimming cut 4 bases from V and 6 bases from J; bases unmatched to any gene: 6. CDR3 coding DNA: TGTGCCAGCAGCTCAGGACAGGGGGTCGGTCAGCCCCAGCATTTT. It yields the protein CASSSGQGVGQPQHF. The full variable domain, its missing parts supplied by reference TRBV7-9 and TRBJ1-5, is DTGVSQNPRHKITKRGQNVTFRCDPISEHNRLYWYRQTLGQGPEFLTYFQNEAQLEKSRLLSDRFSAERPKGSFSTLEIQRTEQGDSAMYLCASSSGQGVGQPQHFGDGTRLSIL.

This clone was detected only once. The chain joins TRBV11-3 to TRBJ1-1, with D perhaps TRBD1 (5 bases). V lost 5 bases, J lost 1 base, and 8 bases lay in between. This CDR3 is built from 13 residues. CDR1 is SGHNT, CDR2 YENEEA, per germline. The CDR3: CASSKQENTEAFF. CDR3 DNA: TGTGCCAGCAGCAAACAGGAGAACACTGAAGCTTTCTTT.

This clone was seen only once. This rearrangement joins TRBV3-1 (or the pseudogene TRBV3-2) to TRBJ2-5, with D maybe TRBD1 (5 bases). The germline gives CDR1 LGHDT, CDR2 YNNKEL (reference sequence). This CDR3 is built from 14 residues. The V end was cut by 0 bases, the J end by 1 base, with 6 bases between. This CDR3 is CASSQDRVQETQYF. CDR3 nucleotide sequence: TGTGCCAGCAGCCAAGACAGGGTCCAAGAGACCCAGTACTTC.

As to this clone: A junction end diverges from the germline sequence, so it may reflect a read error. This rearrangement joins TRBV28 to TRBJ1-3; D not resolved. The CDR3 loop spans 14 amino acids. In germline, CDR1 is MDHEN, CDR2 SYDVKM. CDR3 DNA: TGTGCCAGCAGTTTAAGCCCCTCTGGACACACCATATATTTT. This gives the protein CASSLSPSGHTIYF.

This sequence joins TRBV29-1 and TRBJ2-2, with a weak D call TRBD1 (6 bases). In germline, CDR1 is SQVTM, CDR2 ANQGSEA. The CDR3 contains 12 residues. The ends were cut back, 8 bases at V and 6 bases at J, with 13 bases in the middle. The CDR3 protein is CSHNRASGELFF. The CDR3 DNA follows: TGCAGCCACAACAGGGCGTCCGGGGAGCTGTTTTTT.

This clone appeared a single time. The chain recombines TRBV4-3 with TRBJ1-1, with D possibly being TRBD1 (5 bases). V was shortened by 0 bases and J by 11 bases, with 13 bases between the two germline ends. The CDR3 spans 13 residues. Germline V gene data show CDR1 as LGHNA and CDR2 as YSLEER. The CDR3 sequence: CASSQDRRGEAFF. As DNA, the CDR3 is TGCGCCAGCAGCCAAGATCGACGGGGGGAGGCTTTCTTT.

The V gene is TRBV28, the J gene TRBJ1-2, with D possibly being TRBD1 (5 bases). The germline V and J ends were trimmed by 4 bases and 4 bases, with 16 bases remaining between them. The CDR3 runs 15 residues. CDR1 is MDHEN and CDR2 is SYDVKM in the germline V gene. This CDR3 is CASSSYEGQSYGYTF. The CDR3 DNA sequence: TGTGCCAGCAGTTCTTATGAGGGGCAGTCCTATGGCTACACCTTC.

In this sample, this clone turned up once. V gene TRBV5-4 combines with J gene TRBJ2-7; 9 bases map to TRBD2. The V segment lost 1 base and the J segment 3 bases; nucleotides outside the gene matches: 5. The length of the CDR3 is 15 residues. Germline values: CDR1 SGHNT, CDR2 YYREEE (reference sequence). In DNA, the CDR3 is TGTGCCAGCAGCTTGTGGGTTAGCGGGAGCTACGAGCAGTACTTC. Encoded protein: CASSLWVSGSYEQYF.

The chain carries TRBV5-1 and TRBJ2-2; no reliable D call. The length of the CDR3 is 15 residues. V was clipped by 0 bases and J by 0 bases, with 6 bases between them. Germline V gene sequence: CDR1 SGHRS, CDR2 YFSETQ. The CDR3 bases are TGCGCCAGCAGCTTGGAGAGAACGAACACCGGGGAGCTGTTTTTT. This gives the protein CASSLERTNTGELFF.